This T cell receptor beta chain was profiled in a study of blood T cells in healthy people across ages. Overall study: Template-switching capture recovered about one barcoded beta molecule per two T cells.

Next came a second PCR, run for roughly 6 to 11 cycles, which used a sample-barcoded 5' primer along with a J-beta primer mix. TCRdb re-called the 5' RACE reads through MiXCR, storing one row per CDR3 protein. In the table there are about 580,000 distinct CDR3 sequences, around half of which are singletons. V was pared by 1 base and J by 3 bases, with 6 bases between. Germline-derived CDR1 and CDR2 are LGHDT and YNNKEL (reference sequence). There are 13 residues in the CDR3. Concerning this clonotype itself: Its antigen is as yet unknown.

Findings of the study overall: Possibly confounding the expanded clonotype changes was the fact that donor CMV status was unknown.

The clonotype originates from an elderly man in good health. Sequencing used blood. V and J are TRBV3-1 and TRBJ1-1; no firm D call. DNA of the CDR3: TGTGCCAGCAGCCAAGTAAGACACACTGAAGCTTTCTTT. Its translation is CASSQVRHTEAFF. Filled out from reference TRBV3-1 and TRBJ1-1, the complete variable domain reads DTAVSQTPKYLVTQMGNDKSIKCEQNLGHDTMYWYKQDSKKFLKIMFSYNNKELIINETVPNRFSPKSPDKAHLNLHINSLELGDSAVYFCASSQVRHTEAFFGQGTRLTVV.